These T cell receptor beta chains were read from a single sample in a study of OX40 agonist ivuxolimab in advanced cancers. The table came from immunoSEQ multiplex PCR; TCRdb's copy has only in-frame clones and leaves some out. Among 52,000 or so clones, 85% were seen once, and the ten largest hold over 2.5%. This sample comprised CD4+ or CD8+ T cells sorted from blood, obtained in a trial of the OX40 agonist ivuxolimab. The receptors originated from an adult with an advanced solid tumor such as melanoma, head and neck, liver or kidney cancer. Both conserved end residues are part of each CDR3. Each record gives: J gene, V gene, D gene, CDR3 length, clone size, CDR3 protein, CDR3 DNA. The D gene is left open where the match is weak. The size entry is marked missing in some rows and otherwise reads once, few, many or a size class.

TRBJ1-3	TRBV6-1	NA	15	NA	CASITPGAKGNTIYF	TGTGCCAGCATAACACCCGGGGCCAAAGGAAACACCATATATTTT
TRBJ2-3	TRBV5-8	NA	14	NA	CASSLGGNTDTQYF	TGTGCCAGCAGCTTGGGAGGGAACACAGATACGCAGTATTTT
TRBJ1-1	TRBV7-2	NA	16	NA	CASSLSGGGMNTEAFF	TGTGCCAGCAGCTTATCTGGGGGAGGAATGAACACTGAAGCTTTCTTT
TRBJ2-7	TRBV6-1	TRBD2	15	NA	CASSPMRGTTYEQYF	TGTGCCAGCAGTCCCATGCGGGGGACCACCTACGAGCAGTACTTC
TRBJ1-2	TRBV30	NA	15	once	CAWSPMTGLNYGYTF	TGTGCCTGGAGTCCCATGACAGGCCTTAACTATGGCTACACCTTC
TRBJ2-3	TRBV10-3	TRBD2	16	NA	CASSPGRGPSTDTQYF	TGTGCCTCGTCACCCGGGAGGGGCCCTAGCACAGATACGCAGTATTTT
TRBJ1-5	TRBV28	NA	13	NA	CASSYPGDQPQHF	TGTGCCAGCAGTTACCCGGGGGACCAGCCCCAGCATTTT
TRBJ1-5	TRBV7-2	NA	15	NA	CASSLNQGSNQPQHF	TGTGCCAGCAGCTTAAATCAGGGGAGCAATCAGCCCCAGCATTTT
TRBJ1-4	TRBV11-3	TRBD1	15	few	CASSTRRDSNEKLFF	TGTGCCAGCAGCACACGACGGGACAGTAATGAAAAACTGTTTTTT
TRBJ2-3	TRBV5-1	TRBD1	15	NA	CASSTRQGSTDTQYF	TGCGCCAGCAGCACCCGACAGGGGAGCACAGATACGCAGTATTTT
TRBJ2-3	TRBV5-1	TRBD2	15	once	CASSRGLANTDTQYF	TGCGCCAGCAGCCGGGGACTAGCGAACACAGATACGCAGTATTTT
TRBJ1-2	TRBV19	TRBD1	15	NA	CASSPNPGQGYGYTF	TGTGCCAGTAGCCCGAACCCGGGACAGGGCTATGGCTACACCTTC
TRBJ2-3	TRBV5-6	TRBD2	18	NA	CASSLWPGGPRGSDTQYF	TGTGCCAGCAGCTTGTGGCCGGGGGGGCCGAGGGGGTCAGATACGCAGTATTTT
TRBJ2-7	TRBV11-3	NA	13	once	CASSTYDSYEQYF	TGTGCCAGCAGCACATACGACTCCTACGAGCAGTACTTC
TRBJ2-5	TRBV5-1	NA	17	NA	CASSLSLRGALQETQYF	TGCGCCAGCAGCTTGAGTTTACGGGGGGCCCTCCAAGAGACCCAGTACTTC
TRBJ1-1	TRBV11-2	NA	14	NA	CASSLEEGNTEAFF	TGTGCCAGCAGCTTAGAGGAGGGGAACACTGAAGCTTTCTTT
TRBJ1-1	TRBV4-3	NA	16	NA	CASSQDLALRNTEAFF	TGCGCCAGCAGCCAAGATTTGGCACTTAGGAACACTGAAGCTTTCTTT
TRBJ2-7	TRBV19	TRBD1	15	NA	CASTQGQGINYEQYF	TGTGCCAGCACACAGGGGCAGGGTATTAACTACGAGCAGTACTTC
TRBJ2-1	TRBV29-1	TRBD2	16	NA	CSVEGRRGGVRNEQFF	TGCAGCGTTGAAGGTCGTCGGGGGGGCGTTAGGAATGAGCAGTTCTTC
TRBJ1-4	TRBV19	TRBD1	15	NA	CASAPQTGGREKLFF	TGTGCCAGTGCCCCCCAAACAGGGGGCAGGGAAAAACTGTTTTTT
TRBJ1-2	TRBV2	NA	12	NA	CASSSLSYGYTF	TGTGCCAGCAGTTCTCTCAGTTATGGCTACACCTTC
TRBJ1-5	TRBV11-2	NA	14	NA	CASSLGLSNQPQHF	TGTGCCAGCAGCTTAGGGCTTAGCAATCAGCCCCAGCATTTT
TRBJ2-3	TRBV30	TRBD1	18	NA	CAWSGRQGPPIGTDTQYF	TGTGCCTGGAGTGGGAGACAGGGGCCCCCTATAGGCACAGATACGCAGTATTTT
TRBJ1-1	TRBV9	TRBD1	16	NA	CASSVAATGVNTEAFF	TGTGCCAGCAGCGTAGCGGCTACAGGGGTGAACACTGAAGCTTTCTTT
TRBJ2-5	TRBV7-7	NA	15	NA	CASSLGGAPQETQYF	TGTGCCAGCAGCTTAGGGGGGGCCCCCCAAGAGACCCAGTACTTC
TRBJ1-5	TRBV6-5	TRBD1	15	NA	CASRQDRVGNQPQHF	TGTGCCAGCAGACAGGACAGGGTTGGCAATCAGCCCCAGCATTTT
TRBJ1-1	TRBV6-6	TRBD1	13	NA	CASSDTGATEAFF	TGTGCCAGCAGTGACACAGGGGCCACTGAAGCTTTCTTT
TRBJ1-2	TRBV5-1	NA	15	NA	CASSLDPGQSYGYTF	TGCGCCAGCAGCTTAGATCCGGGACAAAGCTATGGCTACACCTTC
TRBJ2-7	TRBV10-3	NA	14	NA	CAIRNRAPDGEQYF	TGTGCCATAAGAAACAGGGCGCCAGACGGCGAGCAGTACTTC
TRBJ2-3	TRBV2	NA	11	NA	CASTRGDTQYF	TGTGCCAGCACCAGGGGAGATACGCAGTATTTT
TRBJ2-3	TRBV5-1	NA	14	NA	CASSLEVSTDTQYF	TGCGCCAGCAGCTTGGAGGTTAGCACAGATACGCAGTATTTT
TRBJ1-1	TRBV9	NA	14	NA	CASSGGAGRTEAFF	TGTGCCAGCAGCGGAGGGGCTGGAAGGACTGAAGCTTTCTTT
TRBJ2-7	TRBV9	NA	12	NA	CASSGGGPQQYF	TGTGCCAGCAGCGGGGGAGGACCGCAGCAGTACTTC
TRBJ2-4	TRBV4-2	NA	19	NA	CASSQLPDIPGLTVNIQYF	TGTGCCAGCAGCCAATTACCGGACATACCGGGACTGACGGTAAACATTCAGTACTTC
TRBJ1-2	TRBV18	TRBD1	19	NA	CASSPLEGFRQGAHYGYTF	TGTGCCAGCTCACCACTCGAGGGATTCAGACAGGGCGCGCACTATGGCTACACCTTC
TRBJ2-3	TRBV14	NA	16	NA	CASSQHVGGLTDTQYF	TGTGCCAGCAGCCAACACGTCGGAGGGCTCACAGATACGCAGTATTTT
TRBJ2-2	TRBV7-7	NA	16	once	CASSVGQSANTGELFF	TGTGCCAGCAGCGTCGGACAGTCCGCGAACACCGGGGAGCTGTTTTTT
TRBJ2-3	TRBV4-2	NA	16	NA	CASSQEESGGTDTQYF	TGTGCCAGCAGCCAAGAAGAATCAGGGGGCACAGATACGCAGTATTTT
TRBJ2-1	TRBV16	NA	15	NA	CASSQDPAGYNEQFF	TGTGCCAGCAGCCAAGATCCAGCGGGTTACAATGAGCAGTTCTTC
TRBJ1-6	TRBV10-3	NA	15	NA	CAISERDSYNSPLHF	TGTGCCATCAGTGAAAGGGACTCCTATAATTCACCCCTCCACTTT
TRBJ1-2	TRBV18	TRBD1	16	NA	CASSPPGTGEVYGYTF	TGTGCCAGCTCACCTCCCGGGACAGGGGAGGTCTATGGCTACACCTTC
TRBJ2-4	TRBV30	NA	15	NA	CAWSVGGMAKNIQYF	TGTGCCTGGAGTGTAGGAGGGATGGCCAAAAACATTCAGTACTTC
TRBJ2-3	TRBV29-1	TRBD1	14	NA	CSVPGTASTDTQYF	TGCAGCGTCCCCGGGACAGCTAGCACAGATACGCAGTATTTT
TRBJ2-1	TRBV25-1	TRBD1	18	NA	CASSTSDRGHPSYNEQFF	TGTGCCAGCAGTACCTCGGACAGGGGGCACCCCTCCTACAATGAGCAGTTCTTC
TRBJ2-2	TRBV19	TRBD2	16	NA	CASSIGASGGVGELFF	TGTGCCAGTAGTATAGGAGCCAGCGGGGGCGTCGGGGAGCTGTTTTTT
TRBJ1-2	TRBV6-5	NA	13	NA	CASSYSRAYGYTF	TGTGCCAGCAGTTACTCCAGGGCCTATGGCTACACCTTC
TRBJ1-6	TRBV7-3	NA	13	NA	CASSLVFDSPLHF	TGTGCCAGCAGCTTGGTCTTCGATTCACCCCTCCACTTT
TRBJ2-3	TRBV5-5	NA	14	NA	CASSLEGGGHTQYF	TGTGCCAGCAGCCTTGAAGGGGGAGGGCATACGCAGTATTTT
TRBJ1-1	TRBV29-1	NA	13	NA	CSVVRRANTEAFF	TGCAGCGTGGTAAGGCGCGCGAACACTGAAGCTTTCTTT
TRBJ1-1	TRBV30	NA	13	NA	CAWGRMADTEAFF	TGTGCCTGGGGAAGGATGGCAGACACTGAAGCTTTCTTT
TRBJ2-1	TRBV5-1	NA	15	NA	CASSVGGGLGGEQFF	TGCGCCAGCAGTGTAGGAGGGGGACTCGGAGGAGAGCAGTTCTTC
TRBJ2-4	TRBV18	TRBD2	17	NA	CASSPRGSPDPTNIQYF	TGTGCCAGCTCACCGCGGGGGAGCCCAGATCCCACAAACATTCAGTACTTC
TRBJ1-5	TRBV19	NA	14	NA	CACAATGPDQPQHF	TGTGCCTGTGCGGCTACAGGGCCTGATCAGCCCCAGCATTTT